This is a list of T cell receptor beta chains from one sample in a study of resident and recirculating memory T cells in vitiligo. Measured with immunoSEQ multiplex PCR; TCRdb has only the in-frame clones, and not every one. The sample gives tens of thousands of clones, roughly nine tenths of which show up once; 4.9% is in the top ten. The sample taken for sequencing was blood. The receptors shown here come from a male donor with vitiligo. CDR3s include the opening cysteine and the closing phenylalanine or tryptophan. The D gene is left open where the match is weak. Expanded clones get a size class; other rows say once, few or many, or leave the size out.

D,size,V,J,DNA,CDR3
TRBD1,NA,TRBV28,TRBJ2-7,TGTGCCAGCAGTTCAGATGGCCCAATGACAGGGGTGGGCGAGCAGTACTTC,CASSSDGPMTGVGEQYF
TRBD2,NA,TRBV4-2,TRBJ2-3,TGTGCCAGCAGCCAAGCTAGCGGGGACTCGGATACGCAGTATTTT,CASSQASGDSDTQYF
NA,NA,TRBV4-1,TRBJ2-1,TGCGCCAGCAGCTCAGGGCTTACCTCCTACAATGAGCAGTTCTTC,CASSSGLTSYNEQFF
NA,NA,TRBV7-8,TRBJ2-2,TGTGCCAGCAGCTTAGTTTCTGGGGCCACCGGGGAGCTGTTTTTT,CASSLVSGATGELFF
NA,medium-sized,TRBV7-9,TRBJ1-1,TGTGCCAGCAGCTTAGCATCAGGGGAGACCACTGAAGCTTTCTTT,CASSLASGETTEAFF
TRBD1,NA,TRBV25-1,TRBJ1-2,TGTGCCAGCAGTGATCTCTGGGACAGGTCCTATGGCTACACCTTC,CASSDLWDRSYGYTF
TRBD1,NA,TRBV4-2,TRBJ1-3,TGTGCCAGCAGCCAATTGACTAGGGGGCGAGGAAACACCATATATTTT,CASSQLTRGRGNTIYF
TRBD1,NA,TRBV6-6,TRBJ1-4,TGTGCCAGCAGCCCGGACAGGCCCCTTAATGAAAAACTGTTTTTT,CASSPDRPLNEKLFF
TRBD1,NA,TRBV7-9,TRBJ1-5,TGTGCCTGCAACGACAGGGAAAATCAGCCCCAGCATTTT,CACNDRENQPQHF
TRBD1,NA,TRBV6-5,TRBJ1-2,TGTGCCAGCCAGGACAGGGGCTATGGCTACACCTTC,CASQDRGYGYTF
NA,NA,TRBV28,TRBJ2-3,TGTGCCAGCACTCTCGGGTATACGCAGTATTTT,CASTLGYTQYF
NA,NA,TRBV15,TRBJ1-5,TGTGCCACCAGTTTTGTGGCTAGCAATCAGCCCCAGCATTTT,CATSFVASNQPQHF
TRBD1,NA,TRBV7-2,TRBJ1-4,TGTGCCAGCAGTTGGGACAGTGCAACTAATGAAAAACTGTTTTTT,CASSWDSATNEKLFF
NA,NA,TRBV28,TRBJ1-3,TGTGCCAGCAGTTTGGGTTCAGGGGCGATTTCTGGAAACACCATATATTTT,CASSLGSGAISGNTIYF
TRBD1,NA,TRBV5-1,TRBJ1-4,TGCGCCAGCAGCTTAAACTCCGGGACAGTTAATGAAAAACTGTTTTTT,CASSLNSGTVNEKLFF
TRBD1,NA,TRBV28,TRBJ1-6,TGTGCCAGCAGTTCTGCGGGACAGGGGGCGGCCTATAATTCACCCCTCCACTTT,CASSSAGQGAAYNSPLHF
TRBD1,NA,TRBV29-1,TRBJ1-3,TGCAGCGTAGTTAATACAGGGGCGTGGGGAAACACCATATATTTT,CSVVNTGAWGNTIYF
NA,NA,TRBV6-1,TRBJ2-3,TGTGCCAGCAGTGAATTTGAGCGCCGCACAGATACGCAGTATTTT,CASSEFERRTDTQYF
TRBD1,NA,TRBV6-4,TRBJ2-5,TGTGCCAGCGTGCAAGCAGGGGGCGCCGGACAAGAGACCCAGTACTTC,CASVQAGGAGQETQYF
NA,NA,TRBV9,TRBJ2-1,TGTGCCAGCAGCGTAGTAGGTAGCCCCAAGCAGTTCTTC,CASSVVGSPKQFF
NA,NA,TRBV2,TRBJ1-2,TGTGCCAGCAGGAGTACTCAGGGTAATGGCTACACCTTC,CASRSTQGNGYTF
NA,once,TRBV7-8,TRBJ1-2,TGTGCCAGCAGCTCACCTTCCGGCTATGGCTACACCTTC,CASSSPSGYGYTF
NA,medium-sized,TRBV25-1,TRBJ1-6,TGTGCCAGCAGTCCCCAGGATTTCTCCTATAATTCACCCCTCCACTTT,CASSPQDFSYNSPLHF
TRBD1,NA,TRBV11-3,TRBJ2-5,TGTGCCAGCAGCTTGGACAGGGGATTGGAGACCCAGTACTTC,CASSLDRGLETQYF
NA,NA,TRBV11-2,TRBJ2-5,TGTGCCAGCAGCTTAGCCAGATACGAGACCCAGTACTTC,CASSLARYETQYF
NA,NA,TRBV5-5,TRBJ2-7,TGTGCCAGCAGCTTGGCGGGCAGGGGTTACTACGAGCAGTACTTC,CASSLAGRGYYEQYF
NA,NA,TRBV19,TRBJ1-2,TGTGCCAGTAGTGCCGGTGGGTGGCCTGTCCGGGACTATGGCTACACCTTC,CASSAGGWPVRDYGYTF
TRBD1,once,TRBV2,TRBJ2-7,TGTGCCAGCAGCCGACAGGGGACCTACGAGCAGTACTTC,CASSRQGTYEQYF
TRBD1,NA,TRBV28,TRBJ2-7,TGTGCCAGCAGCCCCGCCCGGACAGGGACCTACGAGCAGTACTTC,CASSPARTGTYEQYF
TRBD1,NA,TRBV11-2,TRBJ1-2,TGTGCCAGCAGCGCTGGGACAGGGTATGGCTACACCTTC,CASSAGTGYGYTF
NA,once,TRBV5-1,TRBJ1-1,TGCGCCAGCAGCTTGGAGCAGGGCGCTGGTGTAGCTTTCTTT,CASSLEQGAGVAFF
NA,medium-sized,TRBV29-1,TRBJ2-3,TGCAGCGTTGAAGATGCCAGGACTGGCACAGATACGCAGTATTTT,CSVEDARTGTDTQYF
NA,NA,TRBV4-1,TRBJ1-1,TGCGCCAGCAGCCAAGATTGGGGGGGGAGGGTCACTGAAGCTTTCTTT,CASSQDWGGRVTEAFF
NA,NA,TRBV7-9,TRBJ1-2,TGTGCCAGCAGCTTAAACAGCCCTAACTATGGCTACACCTTC,CASSLNSPNYGYTF
NA,NA,TRBV5-6,TRBJ1-5,TGTGCCAGCAGCCGTGAGGGTCCCGGTAGCAATCAGCCCCAGCATTTT,CASSREGPGSNQPQHF
NA,NA,TRBV29-1,TRBJ1-2,TGCAGCGTGGGGCCCCCTGACTATGGCTACACCTTC,CSVGPPDYGYTF